This TCR beta chain was sequenced in a study of blood T cell repertoires in COVID-19. Looking at the study overall: Italy, Spain and the United States were the sources of the convalescent and acute COVID-19 samples.

Measured with immunoSEQ multiplex PCR; TCRdb has only the in-frame clones, and not every one. The table shows about 59,000 clones, with roughly 85% occurring only once. Material: peripheral blood. This TCR came from a man aged 55-75 years with acute or convalescent COVID-19.

CDR3 DNA: TGTGCCTGGAGTGCAGGGCAGGGAGGCTATGGCTACACCTTC. Protein product: CAWSAGQGGYGYTF. This chain connects TRBV30 to TRBJ1-2, with D perhaps matching TRBD1 (5 bases). This CDR3 has 14 amino acids. Germline V gene lookup returns CDR1 GTSNPN and CDR2 SVGIG (reference sequence). The V end lost 1 base, the J end lost 4 bases, and 13 bases lay between the germline ends.